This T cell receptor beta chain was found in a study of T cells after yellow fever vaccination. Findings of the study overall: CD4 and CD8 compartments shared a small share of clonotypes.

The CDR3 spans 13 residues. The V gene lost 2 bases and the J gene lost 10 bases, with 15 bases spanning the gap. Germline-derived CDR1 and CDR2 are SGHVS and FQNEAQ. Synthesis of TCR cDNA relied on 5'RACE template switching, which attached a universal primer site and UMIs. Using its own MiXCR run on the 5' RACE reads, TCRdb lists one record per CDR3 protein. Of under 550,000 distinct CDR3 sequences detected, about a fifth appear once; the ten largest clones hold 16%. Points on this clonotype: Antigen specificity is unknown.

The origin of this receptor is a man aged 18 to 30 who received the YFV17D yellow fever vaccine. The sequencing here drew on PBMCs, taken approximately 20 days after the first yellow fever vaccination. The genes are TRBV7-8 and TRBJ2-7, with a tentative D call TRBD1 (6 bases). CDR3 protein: CASSLRQDRDQYV. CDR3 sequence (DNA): TGTGCCAGCAGCTTACGACAGGACCGCGATCAGTACGTC.